This TCR beta chain emerged from a study of T-cell reconstitution after alpha-beta-depleted transplantation in children. General observations from the study: In some patients, recipient T cells and intrathymic progenitors surviving conditioning explained high day-60 diversity. Several hundred rapidly expanded clones from non-depleted graft cells reportedly supplied alpha-beta T cells about two months post-transplant. One year after transplant, T-cell counts and diversity came mostly from newly produced T cells.

It was with unique molecular identifiers that the TCRbeta library was prepared. Via MiXCR, TCRdb re-called the PCR reads, giving one row per CDR3 protein. The sample has hundreds of thousands of distinct CDR3 sequences, less than 15% seen once. In this sample, this clonotype turned up many times. Its antigen remains unknown. The sequencing used PBMCs, collected before TCRalphabeta/CD19-depleted stem cell transplant. The source is a girl aged 2 to 10 with congenital amegakaryocytic thrombocytopenia, due to receive a stem cell transplant.

This CDR3 is CASSPYRATGELFF. Written as DNA, the CDR3 is TGCGCCAGCAGCCCCTATAGGGCCACCGGGGAGCTGTTTTTT. The chain joins TRBV5-1 to TRBJ2-2, with D unclear. Germline loops: CDR1 SGHRS, CDR2 YFSETQ. The CDR3 runs to 14 residues. Between the trimmed V and J ends, which lost 4 bases and 4 bases, there was a span of 11 bases. The full variable domain, its missing parts supplied by reference TRBV5-1 and TRBJ2-2, is KAGVTQTPRYLIKTRGQQVTLSCSPISGHRSVSWYQQTPGQGLQFLFEYFSETQRNKGNFPGRFSGRQFSNSRSEMNVSTLELGDSALYLCASSPYRATGELFFGEGSRLTVL.